Included here is one T cell receptor beta chain sequence, with context. What this receptor recognizes is not known. No qualities accompany the bases; no much larger clone lies one base away. To prepare the library, the immunoSEQ multiplex PCR assay was applied. RNA was extracted from all samples and reverse transcribed into cDNA as template for TCR sequencing. SuperScript III was used to make first-strand cDNA, primed with a 2:1 mix of oligo-dT and random hexamers. Amplification bias was assessed with a synthetic immune receptor repertoire, and residual bias was removed computationally. The original pipeline was this. Raw reads were preprocessed for error removal, and CDR3 was defined according to IMGT conventions as running from the conserved cysteine to phenylalanine. To get clonality, Shannon entropy was normalized by log2 of the number of productive unique TCRs and the result was subtracted from 1. CD4 or CD8 identity of scalp clones was inferred by cross-referencing scalp TCRbeta sequences with sorted blood CD4 and CD8 repertoires. TCRdb took this table from immuneACCESS and kept in-frame rearrangements with V and J called. Such tables lack part of the clones; where checked against another copy, unresolved V genes explain under half of the gap, and the rest is unexplained. From that table come the V and J calls and clone size; the DNA was used to work out D and trimming. This sample comprises around 200,000 clones, around 60% of them detected only once. The ten most abundant clones make up 0.69% of the sample.

In light of the paper, this sample's time point label describes: approximately 4 weeks on oral tofacitinib. Read against the paper, the sample's treatment or condition label means: oral pan-JAK inhibitor, 5-10 mg twice daily. From alopecia areata patients, peripheral blood was collected along with lesional scalp punch biopsies. PBMCs were isolated by density centrifugation and stained for CD3, CD4 and CD8, after which CD4+ and CD8+ T cells were sorted on a FACSAria. This specimen comes from a study of CD8+ T cells in alopecia areata (dated by TCRdb to between 2018 and 2020). Context from the whole study: The treated patients took part in an open-label pilot trial in which moderate-to-severe alopecia areata was treated with oral tofacitinib at 5 to 10 mg twice daily. Tofacitinib was given for 6 to 18 months, followed by 6 months of follow-up off drug to assess delayed response and recurrence. The SALT score, which quantifies the percentage of affected scalp surface area, was used to measure disease severity in treated patients. To study T cell clonal expansion in alopecia areata, the researchers applied high-throughput TCRbeta sequencing to both the C3H/HeJ mouse model and human patients. In humans, TCRbeta sequencing was performed on scalp tissue and on sorted CD4+ and CD8+ peripheral blood T cells from healthy controls and from patients with patchy or totalis/universalis alopecia areata. Patients on tofacitinib were biopsied at baseline and after 4 and 24 weeks of treatment, and several of the patients also had a later scalp biopsy. Clonality in the scalp was compared among normal scalp (n=4), patchy alopecia areata scalp (n=8), and alopecia totalis/universalis scalp (n=8). RNA was extracted with the PAXgene miRNA kit for fixed scalp, the miRNeasy kit for PBMCs, and the RNeasy kit for mouse skin. immunoSEQ multiplex PCR using 35 Vbeta forward primers and 13 Jbeta reverse primers was used to amplify TCRbeta CDR3 regions.

On the study overall, not on this receptor specifically: During tofacitinib treatment, many expanded lesional clones remained in scalp and blood, and this persistence may partly explain relapse after treatment is stopped. Compared with normal scalp, lesional scalp, particularly in alopecia totalis/universalis, had higher clonality and more expanded CD8+ clones, which suggests antigenic drive. Tofacitinib significantly decreased scalp clonality and the number of expanded CD8+ clones among the top 100 scalp clones. Unlike mouse skin, where gammadelta T cells dominate, normal human skin contains resident alphabeta T cells that get sequenced too, which complicates analysis of the scalp TCR repertoire. Because the treated cohort was small and had only one nonresponder, larger studies are needed to examine links between baseline CD8+ expansion and response. Compared with mice, TCR sequences shared between patients were less clear, possibly partly because of HLA diversity across the patient population.

The specimen comprised CD4+ T cells sorted from blood, sampled at week 4, from a patient treated with tofacitinib. This receptor was taken from a human donor with alopecia areata.

The sequenced DNA is TGTGCCAGCAGCCGTAGCGTTGCCGAGACCCAGTACTTC. Its protein is CASSRSVAETQYF. The rearranged segments are TRBV7-3 and TRBJ2-5; the D gene is possibly TRBD2, with 5 bases matching. Including the terminal cysteine and phenylalanine, the CDR3 comprises 13 residues. The CDR3 DNA has 39 bases and is translated from base 1. The germline V gene supplies CDR1 SGHTA and CDR2 FQGTGA. V is cut by 5 bases and J by 5 bases, and the space between the germline ends is 12 bases. Beyond the CDR3, the reference TRBV7-3 and TRBJ2-5 genes provide the residues; the full variable domain reads: GAGVSQTPSNKVTEKGKYVELRCDPISGHTALYWYRQSLGQGPEFLIYFQGTGAADDSGLPNDRFFAVRPEGSVSTLKIQRTERGDSAVYLCASSRSVAETQYFGPGTRLLVL.